The sequence of this TCR beta chain was determined in a study of OX40 agonist ivuxolimab in advanced cancers. Study-level background: In this cohort, patients received ivuxolimab, an agonistic anti-OX40 (CD134) antibody. People in dose escalation had one of these cancers: hepatocellular carcinoma, melanoma, renal cell or head and neck cancer. Previous treatment with anti-PD-1, anti-PD-L1 or anti-CTLA-4 therapy was allowed; over 35% had received some.

Measured with immunoSEQ multiplex PCR; TCRdb has only the in-frame clones, and not every one. Of 97,000 or so clones listed, 90% were seen once; the top ten hold more than 0.15%. The germline CDR1 and CDR2 sequences are SSHAT and FNYEAQ (reference sequence). The V end was cut by 3 bases, the J end by 1 base, with 12 bases between. The CDR3 loop spans 16 amino acids. The specimen comprised CD4+ or CD8+ T cells sorted from blood, sampled in a trial of the OX40 agonist ivuxolimab. V usage is TRBV7-7 and J usage is TRBJ2-2; D possibly corresponds to TRBD2 (5 bases). The TCR was taken from an adult with an advanced solid tumor such as melanoma, head and neck, liver or kidney cancer. The CDR3: CASSLSAGLNTGELFF. CDR3 nucleotide sequence: TGTGCCAGCAGCTTGTCCGCGGGCCTGAACACCGGGGAGCTGTTTTTT.